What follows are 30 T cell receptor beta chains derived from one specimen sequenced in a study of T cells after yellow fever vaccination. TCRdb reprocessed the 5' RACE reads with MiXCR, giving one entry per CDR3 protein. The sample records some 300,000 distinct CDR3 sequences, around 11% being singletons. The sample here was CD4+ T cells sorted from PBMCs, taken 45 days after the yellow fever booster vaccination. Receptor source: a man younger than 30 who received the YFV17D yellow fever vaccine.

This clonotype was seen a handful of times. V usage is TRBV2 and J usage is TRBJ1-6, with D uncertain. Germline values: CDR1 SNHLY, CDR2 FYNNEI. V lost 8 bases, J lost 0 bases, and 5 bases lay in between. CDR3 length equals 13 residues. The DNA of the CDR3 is TGTGCCAGCCCGCGCTCCTATAATTCACCCCTCCACTTT. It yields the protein CASPRSYNSPLHF.

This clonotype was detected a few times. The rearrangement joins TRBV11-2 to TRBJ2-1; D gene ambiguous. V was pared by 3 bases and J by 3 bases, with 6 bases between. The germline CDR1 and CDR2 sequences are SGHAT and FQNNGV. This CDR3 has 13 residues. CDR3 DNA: TGTGCCAGCAGCTTTGCCGACTACAATGAGCAGTTCTTC. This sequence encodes CASSFADYNEQFF.

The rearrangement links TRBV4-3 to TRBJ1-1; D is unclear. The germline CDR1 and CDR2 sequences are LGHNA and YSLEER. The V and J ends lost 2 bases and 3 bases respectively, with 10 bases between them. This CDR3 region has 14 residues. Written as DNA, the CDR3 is TGCGCCAGCAGCCAATGGGCGAAGGACACTGAAGCTTTCTTT. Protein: CASSQWAKDTEAFF.

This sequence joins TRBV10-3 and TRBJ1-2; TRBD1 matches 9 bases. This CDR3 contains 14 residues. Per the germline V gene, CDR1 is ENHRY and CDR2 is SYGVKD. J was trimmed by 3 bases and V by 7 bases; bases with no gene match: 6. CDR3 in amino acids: CAIKKQGADYGYTF. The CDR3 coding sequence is TGTGCCATCAAGAAACAGGGGGCCGACTATGGCTACACCTTC.

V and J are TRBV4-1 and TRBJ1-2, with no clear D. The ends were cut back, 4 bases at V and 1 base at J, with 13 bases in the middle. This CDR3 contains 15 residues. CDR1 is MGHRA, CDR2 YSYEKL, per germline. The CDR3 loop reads CASSPPDVYNYGYTF. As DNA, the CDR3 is TGCGCCAGCAGCCCCCCTGACGTTTATAACTATGGCTACACCTTC.

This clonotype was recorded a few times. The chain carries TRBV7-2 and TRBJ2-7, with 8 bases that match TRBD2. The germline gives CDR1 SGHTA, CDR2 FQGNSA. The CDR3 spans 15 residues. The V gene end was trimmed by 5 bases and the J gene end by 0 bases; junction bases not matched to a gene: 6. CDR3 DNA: TGTGCCAGCAGCATCCACAGCGGGGGCTCCTACGAGCAGTACTTC. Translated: CASSIHSGGSYEQYF.

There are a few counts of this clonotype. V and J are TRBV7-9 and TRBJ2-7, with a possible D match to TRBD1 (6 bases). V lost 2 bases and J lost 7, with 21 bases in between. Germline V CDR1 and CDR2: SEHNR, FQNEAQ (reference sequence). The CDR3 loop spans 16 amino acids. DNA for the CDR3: TGTGCCAGCAGCTTATCTCGTCAGGGGCCGCTGGGGGAGCAGTACGTC. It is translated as CASSLSRQGPLGEQYV.

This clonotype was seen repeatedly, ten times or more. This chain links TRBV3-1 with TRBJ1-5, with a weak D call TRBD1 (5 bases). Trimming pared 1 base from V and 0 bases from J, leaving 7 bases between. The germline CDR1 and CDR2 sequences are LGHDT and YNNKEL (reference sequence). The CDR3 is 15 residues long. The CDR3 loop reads CASSQVGGSNQPQHF. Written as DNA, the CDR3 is TGTGCCAGCAGCCAAGTGGGGGGTAGCAATCAGCCCCAGCATTTT.

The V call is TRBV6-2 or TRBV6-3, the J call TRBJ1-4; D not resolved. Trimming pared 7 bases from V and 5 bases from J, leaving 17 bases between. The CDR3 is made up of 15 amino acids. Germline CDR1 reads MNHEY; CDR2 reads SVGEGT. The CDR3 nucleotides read TGTGCCAGCACTAACCTGGGGAGCGGAAATGAAAAACTGTTTTTT. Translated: CASTNLGSGNEKLFF.

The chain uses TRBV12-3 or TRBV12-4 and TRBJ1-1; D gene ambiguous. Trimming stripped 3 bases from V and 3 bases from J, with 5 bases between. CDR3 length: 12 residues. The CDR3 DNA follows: TGTGCCAGCAGTTTCAGCGACACTGAAGCTTTCTTT. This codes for CASSFSDTEAFF.

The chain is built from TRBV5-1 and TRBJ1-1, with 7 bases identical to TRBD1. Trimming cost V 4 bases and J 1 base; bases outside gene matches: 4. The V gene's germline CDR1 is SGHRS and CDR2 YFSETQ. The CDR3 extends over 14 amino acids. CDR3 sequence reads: CASSPGDRNTEAFF. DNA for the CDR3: TGCGCCAGCAGCCCGGGGGACAGGAACACTGAAGCTTTCTTT.

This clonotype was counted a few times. The DNA of the CDR3 is TGTGCCAGCAGTTCCACAACCGGACAGTACCACAATGAGCAGTTCTTC. The encoded protein is CASSSTTGQYHNEQFF. The chain couples TRBV28 to TRBJ2-1, with D possibly matching TRBD1 (6 bases). The germline V and J ends were trimmed by 4 bases and 5 bases, with 18 bases remaining between them. CDR1 is MDHEN and CDR2 is SYDVKM in the germline V gene. This CDR3 is built from 16 residues.

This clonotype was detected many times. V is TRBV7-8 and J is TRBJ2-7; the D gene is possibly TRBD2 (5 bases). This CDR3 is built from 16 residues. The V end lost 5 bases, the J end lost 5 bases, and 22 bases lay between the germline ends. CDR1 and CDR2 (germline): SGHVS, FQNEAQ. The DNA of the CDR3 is TGTGCCAGCAGCCCCCGACCCGGACTCCAAGACCACGAGCAGTACGTC. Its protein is CASSPRPGLQDHEQYV.

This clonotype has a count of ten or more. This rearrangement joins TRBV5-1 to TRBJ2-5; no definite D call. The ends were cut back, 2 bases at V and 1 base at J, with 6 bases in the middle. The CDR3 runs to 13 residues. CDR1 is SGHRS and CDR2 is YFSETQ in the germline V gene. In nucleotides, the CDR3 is TGCGCCAGCAGCTTCAGCCCCCAAGAGACCCAGTACTTC. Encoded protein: CASSFSPQETQYF.

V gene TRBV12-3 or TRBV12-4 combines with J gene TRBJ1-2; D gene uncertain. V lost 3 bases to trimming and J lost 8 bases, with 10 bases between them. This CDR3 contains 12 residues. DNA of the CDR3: TGTGCCAGCAGTTTCGGTGTCAAGGGCTACACCTTC. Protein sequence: CASSFGVKGYTF.

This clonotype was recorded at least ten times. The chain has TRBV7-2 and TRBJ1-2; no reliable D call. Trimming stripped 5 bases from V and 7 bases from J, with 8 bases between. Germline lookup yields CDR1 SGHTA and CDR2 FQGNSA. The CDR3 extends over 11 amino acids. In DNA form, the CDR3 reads TGTGCCAGCAGCCCCTTAGTTGGCTACACCTTC. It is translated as CASSPLVGYTF. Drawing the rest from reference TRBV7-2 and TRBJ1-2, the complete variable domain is GAGVSQSPSNKVTEKGKDVELRCDPISGHTALYWYRQSLGQGLEFLIYFQGNSAPDKSGLPSDRFSAERTGGSVSTLTIQRTQQEDSAVYLCASSPLVGYTFGSGTRLTVV.

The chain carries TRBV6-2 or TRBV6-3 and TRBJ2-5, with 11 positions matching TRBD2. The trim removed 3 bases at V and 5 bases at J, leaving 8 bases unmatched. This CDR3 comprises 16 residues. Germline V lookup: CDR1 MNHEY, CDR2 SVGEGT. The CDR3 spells CASSYLAGGPQETQYF. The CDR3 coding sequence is TGTGCCAGCAGTTATTTAGCGGGGGGGCCCCAGGAGACCCAGTACTTC.

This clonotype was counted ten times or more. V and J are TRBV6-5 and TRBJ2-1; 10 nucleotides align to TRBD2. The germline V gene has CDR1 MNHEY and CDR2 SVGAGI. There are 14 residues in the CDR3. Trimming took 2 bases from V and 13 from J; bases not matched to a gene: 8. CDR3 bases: TGTGCCAGCAGTTACCGCCTAGCGGGGGATCCCCAGTTCTTC. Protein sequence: CASSYRLAGDPQFF.

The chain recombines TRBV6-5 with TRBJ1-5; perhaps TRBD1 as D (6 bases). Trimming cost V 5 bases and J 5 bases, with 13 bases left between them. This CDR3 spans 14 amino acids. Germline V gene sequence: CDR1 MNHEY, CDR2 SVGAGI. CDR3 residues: CASSIQGSDQPQHF. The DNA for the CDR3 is TGTGCCAGCAGTATACAGGGTAGTGATCAGCCCCAGCATTTT.

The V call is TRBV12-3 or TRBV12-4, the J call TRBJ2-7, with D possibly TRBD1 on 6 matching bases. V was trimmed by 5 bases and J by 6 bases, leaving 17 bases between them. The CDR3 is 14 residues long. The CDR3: CASSVYRDSGEQYF. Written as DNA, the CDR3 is TGTGCCAGCAGTGTCTACAGGGATTCGGGCGAGCAGTACTTC.

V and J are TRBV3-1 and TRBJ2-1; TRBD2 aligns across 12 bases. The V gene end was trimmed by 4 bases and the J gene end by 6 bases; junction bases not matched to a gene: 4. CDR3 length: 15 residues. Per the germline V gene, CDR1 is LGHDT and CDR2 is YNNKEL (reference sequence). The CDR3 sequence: CASSPGLAGPNEQFF. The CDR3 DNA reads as TGTGCCAGCAGCCCAGGACTAGCGGGACCCAATGAGCAGTTCTTC.

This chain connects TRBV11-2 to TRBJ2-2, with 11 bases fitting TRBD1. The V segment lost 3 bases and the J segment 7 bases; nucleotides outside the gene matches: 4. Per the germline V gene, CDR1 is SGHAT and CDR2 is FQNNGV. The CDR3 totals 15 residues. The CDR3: CASSLGQGEIGELFF. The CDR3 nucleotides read TGTGCCAGCAGCTTGGGACAGGGGGAAATCGGGGAGCTGTTTTTT.

This CDR3 is CASSPRDQYEQYF. For the CDR3, the DNA is TGTGCCAGCAGTCCCCGTGATCAATACGAGCAGTACTTC. The V gene is TRBV12-3 or TRBV12-4, the J gene TRBJ2-7; no clear D gene. The CDR3 has 13 amino acids. Trimming pared 5 bases from V and 4 bases from J, leaving 12 bases between.

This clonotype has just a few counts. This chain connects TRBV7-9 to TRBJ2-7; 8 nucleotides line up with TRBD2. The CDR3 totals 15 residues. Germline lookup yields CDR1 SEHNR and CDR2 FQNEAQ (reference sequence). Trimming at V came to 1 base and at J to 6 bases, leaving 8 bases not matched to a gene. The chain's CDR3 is CASSLGTSFPGEQYV. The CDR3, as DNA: TGTGCCAGCAGCTTAGGGACTAGCTTCCCCGGCGAGCAGTACGTC.

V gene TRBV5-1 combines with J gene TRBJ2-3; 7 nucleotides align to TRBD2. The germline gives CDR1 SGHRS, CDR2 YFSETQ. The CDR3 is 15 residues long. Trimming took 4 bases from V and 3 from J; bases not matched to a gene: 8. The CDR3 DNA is TGCGCCAGCAGCCAGATTTCGGGGGGTACAGATACGCAGTATTTT. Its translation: CASSQISGGTDTQYF.

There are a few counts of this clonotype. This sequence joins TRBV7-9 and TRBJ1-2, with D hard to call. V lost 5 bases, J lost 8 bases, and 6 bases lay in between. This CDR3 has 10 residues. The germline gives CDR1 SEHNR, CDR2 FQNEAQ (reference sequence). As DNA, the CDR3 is TGTGCCAGCAGCGCCCAGGGCTACACCTTC. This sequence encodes CASSAQGYTF.

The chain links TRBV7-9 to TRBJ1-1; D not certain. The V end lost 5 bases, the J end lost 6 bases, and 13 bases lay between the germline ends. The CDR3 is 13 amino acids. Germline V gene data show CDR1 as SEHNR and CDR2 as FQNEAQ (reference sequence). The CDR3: CASSPRYGPEAFF. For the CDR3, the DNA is TGTGCCAGCAGCCCCCGCTACGGGCCTGAAGCTTTCTTT.

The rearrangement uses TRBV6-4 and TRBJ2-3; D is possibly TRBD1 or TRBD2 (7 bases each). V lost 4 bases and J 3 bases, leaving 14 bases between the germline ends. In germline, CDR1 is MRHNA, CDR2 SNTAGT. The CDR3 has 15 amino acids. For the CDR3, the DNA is TGTGCCAGCAGTGCCAGGGGGGGCTCGACAGATACGCAGTATTTT. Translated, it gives CASSARGGSTDTQYF.

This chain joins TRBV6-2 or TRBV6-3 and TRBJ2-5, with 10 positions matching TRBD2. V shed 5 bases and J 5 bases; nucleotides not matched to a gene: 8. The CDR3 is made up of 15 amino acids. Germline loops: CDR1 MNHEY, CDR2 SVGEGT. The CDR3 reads CASSIQRGGVETQYF. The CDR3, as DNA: TGTGCCAGCAGTATCCAGCGGGGGGGCGTGGAGACCCAGTACTTC.

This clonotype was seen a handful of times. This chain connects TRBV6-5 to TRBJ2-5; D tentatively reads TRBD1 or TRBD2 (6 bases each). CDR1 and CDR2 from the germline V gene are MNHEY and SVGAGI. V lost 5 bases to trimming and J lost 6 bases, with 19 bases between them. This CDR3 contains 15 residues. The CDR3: CASSQDGGRAQTQYF. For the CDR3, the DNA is TGTGCCAGCAGTCAAGACGGGGGCCGGGCCCAGACCCAGTACTTC.